This T cell receptor beta chain was recorded in a study of shared clonotypes between healthy human individuals (dated by TCRdb to 2018 to 2021). Notes on the research overall: The cohort comprised a couple of women and a few men aged 18 to 49 years. For each donor, three plates each were used for CD4 naive and CD4 memory, two plates were used for CD8 naive, and one plate was used for CD8 memory. To increase sequencing depth and limit assay-specific biases, different laboratories used diverse techniques to prepare libraries and sequence TCR repertoires. To estimate repertoire size and how much clonotypes are shared between individuals, the study performed deep sequencing of blood TCR repertoires from roughly five healthy adults. Between about 0.94 and 8.9 billion PBMCs per donor were obtained by leukapheresis. What the study reported, not specific to this receptor: Only blood was sampled, and tissue TCR repertoires likely differ from those in blood. Compared with non-shared clonotypes, clonotypes shared by all four sorted-subset donors had higher generation probabilities. Pairwise subsampling led to the expectation that sequencing depth would affect the degree of clonotype sharing among donors. Estimated clonotype richness was generally larger for naive than for memory subsets. The small number of donors limited the genetic and exposure-history diversity represented. Incomplete sequencing was indicated by rarefaction of sorted-subset datasets, despite the large sequencing depth. Approximately 4.8% of naive CD4, roughly 3.5% of naive CD8, 2.3% of memory CD4, and less than 0.45% of memory CD8 clonotypes were shared across a few donors.

CDR1 and CDR2, per the germline V gene, are MNHNS and SASEGT. Measured from the cysteine to the phenylalanine, the CDR3 is 14 residues long. Only the CDR3 part of the read is kept: 42 bases, read in frame from the first base. The junction shows trimming of 2 bases on V and 3 bases on J, plus 11 bases between the germline ends. Comments on this clone: It lacks a known antigen. The sample holds no much larger clone one base away, and base qualities are not on file.

For the CD8 naive samples, CD45RO-negative cells were positively selected for CCR7, yielding a CD45RA+CCR7+ population from which TemRA cells were excluded. The donors were healthy, HIV-negative adults with no recently reported acute infections or vaccinations. All donors were Caucasian adults living in Nashville, Tennessee, USA. Blood was collected by leukapheresis, and PBMCs were isolated by Ficoll-Histopaque density gradient centrifugation and then cryopreserved in liquid nitrogen vapor phase. Purity and quantity of every magnetically sorted T cell population were checked by analytical flow cytometry. From each sorted fraction, genomic DNA was isolated and quantified by UV absorbance on a Nanodrop 2000c. Using the deep immunoSEQ assay, TCR CDR3 regions were amplified from genomic DNA by multiplex PCR. Extracted genomic DNA from each cell subset was distributed evenly across all wells of several immunoSEQ 96-well plates, and each plate was treated as a replicate. For sorted subsets, about 200 ng genomic DNA, equal to tens of thousands of T cell genomes, was loaded into each replicate PCR. Purified libraries were quantified with a Qubit 3.0 fluorometer, sized on a Bioanalyzer 2100, and re-quantified with the KAPA Library Quantification kit. Every immunoSEQ 96-well plate was sequenced on a dedicated single-read 150-cycle Illumina NextSeq 550 flow cell. The study's own analysis went as follows. Because the immunoSEQ output included only junctional sequences and no quality scores, the filtering could not be the same as the filtering used for full-length reads. Sequences were annotated with PyIR, a Python wrapper for IgBLAST v1.9, using IMGT germline references to assign V/J genes and CDR3. Any read was removed if the V/J assignment was weak (E-value above 1e-6), the CDR3 was missing, or the read contained stop codons, out-of-frame junctions, or ambiguous translated residues. V3J clonotypes were defined as sequences sharing an identical inferred V gene, J gene, and CDR3 amino acid sequence. Percentage overlap between repertoires was computed as shared unique clonotypes divided by the size of the smaller repertoire. Repertoire richness was assessed with RTK rarefaction, the Chao1 estimator, and Recon v2.1 estimates of unobserved clonotypes. For all TCRbeta clonotypes obtained by the gDNA method from a handful of donors, generation probabilities were computed with OLGA. TCRdb re-hosts the immuneACCESS table, in-frame sequences only. Its copies lack some clones; in the studies checked, an unresolved V gene accounts for under half of them, and the cause for the rest is not known. V and J calls plus clone size are reproduced from that table; the DNA served to infer D and trimming. Here the sample has roughly 1,800,000 clones; approximately 95% occur a single time. The ten most abundant clones make up roughly 1.2% of the sample.

The rearrangement joined TRBV6-1 to TRBJ2-7; the D assignment is uncertain and may be TRBD1 or TRBD2, with 6 bases supporting each. This sequence originates from a man aged 18 to 29 in good health. The sample consisted of naive CD8+ T cells sorted from blood. The cell subset or site label for this specimen denotes: CD45RA+CCR7+. The CDR3 has the sequence CASSERGEVYEQYF. The DNA reads as follows: TGTGCCAGCAGTGAAAGGGGGGAGGTCTACGAGCAGTACTTC.